This is a list of T cell receptor beta chains from one sample in a study of blood T cell repertoires in COVID-19. This table comes from immunoSEQ multiplex PCR, and its TCRdb copy is limited to in-frame clones, with some not included. Of 170,000 or so clones in the sample, around 80% were seen once. Sequencing used peripheral blood. These receptors all stem from a man aged 65 to 79 with active or convalescent COVID-19. The CDR3 runs from the conserved cysteine through the conserved F or W. Each record gives: CDR3 length, D gene, V gene, clone size, J gene, CDR3 DNA, CDR3 protein. The D gene is left open where the match is weak. Clone size is shown for a subset of rows, as once, few, many or a class of expanded clone.

len: 16; d_gene: .; v_gene: TRBV5-1; abundance: .; j_gene: TRBJ2-3; CDR3nt: TGCGCCAGCAGCTTGGGTCTAGCGATGAGCACAGATACGCAGTATTTT; CDR3aa: CASSLGLAMSTDTQYF
len: 14; d_gene: .; v_gene: TRBV7-2; abundance: .; j_gene: TRBJ1-3; CDR3nt: TGTGCCAGCAGCCCTCGGGGGGGGCGGAACACCATATATTTT; CDR3aa: CASSPRGGRNTIYF
len: 16; d_gene: TRBD1; v_gene: TRBV5-1; abundance: .; j_gene: TRBJ2-5; CDR3nt: TGCGCCAGCAGCGGGGCCGGGACAGGGGACCAAGAGACCCAGTACTTC; CDR3aa: CASSGAGTGDQETQYF
len: 15; d_gene: TRBD1; v_gene: TRBV11-3; abundance: once; j_gene: TRBJ2-1; CDR3nt: TGTGCCAGCAGCTTACGAGGGGGCGCCTACAATGAGCAGTTCTTC; CDR3aa: CASSLRGGAYNEQFF
len: 16; d_gene: TRBD2; v_gene: TRBV5-1; abundance: .; j_gene: TRBJ2-1; CDR3nt: TGCGCCAGCAACAAACCGGGACTAGCGGAACTCAATGAGCAGTTCTTC; CDR3aa: CASNKPGLAELNEQFF
len: 15; d_gene: TRBD1; v_gene: TRBV7-7; abundance: .; j_gene: TRBJ2-2; CDR3nt: TGTGCTAGCAGCCCATCAGGGGGCGGAGGCGGGGAGCTGTTTTTT; CDR3aa: CASSPSGGGGGELFF
len: 20; d_gene: .; v_gene: TRBV21-1; abundance: .; j_gene: TRBJ2-1; CDR3nt: TGTGCCAGCAGCGAAAAAATTCCGGACAGGGGCGTCCTTACCTACAATGAGCAGTTCTTC; CDR3aa: CASSEKIPDRGVLTYNEQFF
len: 16; d_gene: TRBD1; v_gene: TRBV19; abundance: .; j_gene: TRBJ1-2; CDR3nt: TGTGCCAGTAGTGCTATCCGGGACAGGCATAACTATGGCTACACCTTC; CDR3aa: CASSAIRDRHNYGYTF
len: 16; d_gene: TRBD1; v_gene: TRBV19; abundance: once; j_gene: TRBJ1-1; CDR3nt: TGTGCCAGTAGTACCTCGACAGGGGGCGAGAACACTGAAGCTTTCTTT; CDR3aa: CASSTSTGGENTEAFF
len: 13; d_gene: .; v_gene: TRBV19; abundance: .; j_gene: TRBJ1-4; CDR3nt: TGTGCCAGTAGTCCGACCCAGGGGGAAAAACTGTTTTTT; CDR3aa: CASSPTQGEKLFF
len: 12; d_gene: .; v_gene: TRBV25-1; abundance: .; j_gene: TRBJ2-5; CDR3nt: TGTGCCAGCCAAACACTAGGAGAGACCCAGTACTTC; CDR3aa: CASQTLGETQYF
len: 14; d_gene: TRBD1; v_gene: TRBV29-1; abundance: .; j_gene: TRBJ1-3; CDR3nt: TGCAGCGTGGCTGTTGTGGGACAGCGAAACACCATATATTTT; CDR3aa: CSVAVVGQRNTIYF
len: 14; d_gene: .; v_gene: TRBV4-1; abundance: .; j_gene: TRBJ2-1; CDR3nt: TGCGCCAGCAGCCAAACAGGGTTGAGCAATGAGCAGTTCTTC; CDR3aa: CASSQTGLSNEQFF
len: 12; d_gene: .; v_gene: TRBV30; abundance: .; j_gene: TRBJ1-2; CDR3nt: TGTGCCTGGAGTCCGGGGAGCTATGGCTACACCTTC; CDR3aa: CAWSPGSYGYTF
len: 16; d_gene: TRBD2; v_gene: TRBV9; abundance: .; j_gene: TRBJ2-5; CDR3nt: TGTGCCAGCAGCGGCCCACTGTCGGGGGGGCAAGAGACCCAGTACTTC; CDR3aa: CASSGPLSGGQETQYF
len: 14; d_gene: .; v_gene: TRBV2; abundance: .; j_gene: TRBJ1-1; CDR3nt: TGTGCCAGCAGCCCTTTACGGGGGAACACTGAAGCTTTCTTT; CDR3aa: CASSPLRGNTEAFF
len: 13; d_gene: TRBD1; v_gene: TRBV6-2/TRBV6-3; abundance: once; j_gene: TRBJ1-1; CDR3nt: TGTGCCAGCAGCACACAGGGGGACACTGAAGCTTTCTTT; CDR3aa: CASSTQGDTEAFF
len: 14; d_gene: TRBD1; v_gene: TRBV9; abundance: once; j_gene: TRBJ1-2; CDR3nt: TGTGCCAGCAGCGTAGACAGGGGGCTCTATGGCTACACCTTC; CDR3aa: CASSVDRGLYGYTF
len: 16; d_gene: TRBD1; v_gene: TRBV30; abundance: .; j_gene: TRBJ1-3; CDR3nt: TGTGCCTGGAAAGGCAGGGGGCCTTTCTCTGGAAACACCATATATTTT; CDR3aa: CAWKGRGPFSGNTIYF
len: 14; d_gene: .; v_gene: TRBV5-5; abundance: .; j_gene: TRBJ2-1; CDR3nt: TGTGCCAGCAGCTTGGAGCCAGGGTACGGTGAGCAGTTCTTC; CDR3aa: CASSLEPGYGEQFF
len: 15; d_gene: .; v_gene: TRBV6-5; abundance: .; j_gene: TRBJ1-2; CDR3nt: TGTGCCAGCAGTTACACAACAGGGTCTCCTTATGGCTACACCTTC; CDR3aa: CASSYTTGSPYGYTF
len: 16; d_gene: TRBD2; v_gene: TRBV11-2; abundance: few; j_gene: TRBJ2-7; CDR3nt: TGTGCCAGTTGCCCTAAGACTAGCGGGAGTATCTACGAGCAGTACTTC; CDR3aa: CASCPKTSGSIYEQYF
len: 13; d_gene: .; v_gene: TRBV13; abundance: .; j_gene: TRBJ1-1; CDR3nt: TGTGCCAGCAGCTCGGACTTTAACACTGAAGCTTTCTTT; CDR3aa: CASSSDFNTEAFF
len: 12; d_gene: TRBD1; v_gene: TRBV6-5; abundance: .; j_gene: TRBJ1-5; CDR3nt: TGTGCCACACAGGGGAACAATCAGCCCCAGCATTTT; CDR3aa: CATQGNNQPQHF
len: 14; d_gene: .; v_gene: TRBV6-2/TRBV6-3; abundance: .; j_gene: TRBJ2-5; CDR3nt: TGTGCCAGCAGTTCGGTTATGTACCAAGAGACCCAGTACTTC; CDR3aa: CASSSVMYQETQYF
len: 12; d_gene: .; v_gene: TRBV30; abundance: .; j_gene: TRBJ1-2; CDR3nt: TGTGCCTGGAGCCCCGACCGGGGTGGCTACACCTTC; CDR3aa: CAWSPDRGGYTF
len: 16; d_gene: TRBD2; v_gene: TRBV11-3; abundance: .; j_gene: TRBJ2-3; CDR3nt: TGTGCCAGCAGCTTAGGACTAGCGGGTAACACAGATACGCAGTATTTT; CDR3aa: CASSLGLAGNTDTQYF
len: 12; d_gene: .; v_gene: TRBV5-1; abundance: .; j_gene: TRBJ2-5; CDR3nt: TGCGCCAGCAGGCTAACCCAAGAGACCCAGTACTTC; CDR3aa: CASRLTQETQYF
len: 18; d_gene: TRBD2; v_gene: TRBV9; abundance: .; j_gene: TRBJ2-3; CDR3nt: TGTGCCAGCAGCCTCGGGACTAGCGGGATGGGGAGCACAGATACGCAGTATTTT; CDR3aa: CASSLGTSGMGSTDTQYF
len: 18; d_gene: .; v_gene: TRBV5-5; abundance: .; j_gene: TRBJ2-3; CDR3nt: TGTGCCAGCAGCTTGCATAGCTCGGAGGGTCGTGGTCGTGATACGCAGTATTTT; CDR3aa: CASSLHSSEGRGRDTQYF
len: 17; d_gene: TRBD1; v_gene: TRBV27; abundance: .; j_gene: TRBJ2-4; CDR3nt: TGTGCCAGCAGTTCTCCTACAGGGGTGGCGTCCAAAAACATTCAGTACTTC; CDR3aa: CASSSPTGVASKNIQYF